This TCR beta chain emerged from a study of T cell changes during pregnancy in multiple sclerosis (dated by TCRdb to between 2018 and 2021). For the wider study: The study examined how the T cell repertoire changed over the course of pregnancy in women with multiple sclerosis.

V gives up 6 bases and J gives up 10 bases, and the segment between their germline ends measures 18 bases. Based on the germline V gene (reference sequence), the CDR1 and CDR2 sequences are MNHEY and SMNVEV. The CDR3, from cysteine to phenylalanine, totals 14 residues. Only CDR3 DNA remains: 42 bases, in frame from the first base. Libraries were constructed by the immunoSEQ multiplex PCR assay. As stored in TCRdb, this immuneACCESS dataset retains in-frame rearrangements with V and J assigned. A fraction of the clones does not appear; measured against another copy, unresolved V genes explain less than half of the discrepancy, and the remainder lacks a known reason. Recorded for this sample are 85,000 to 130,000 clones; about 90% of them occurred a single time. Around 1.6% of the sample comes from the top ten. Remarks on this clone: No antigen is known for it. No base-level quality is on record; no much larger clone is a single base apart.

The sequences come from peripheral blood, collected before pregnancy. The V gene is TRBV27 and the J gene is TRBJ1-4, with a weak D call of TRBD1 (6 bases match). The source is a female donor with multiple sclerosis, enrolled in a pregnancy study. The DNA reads TGTGCCAGCAGACCACAGGGTAACAAAGGAAAACTGTTTTTT. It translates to CASRPQGNKGKLFF.